These 15 T cell receptor beta chains originate from one sample sequenced in a study of Ad26.COV2.S vaccination and SARS-CoV-2 variants. The assay was immunoSEQ multiplex PCR, and TCRdb's table has in-frame clones only and misses some. The repertoire holds about 460,000 clones, with about 88% as singletons. Treatment: around 19 received Ad26.COV2.S at low or high dose, single or two shots; 5 received placebo; per-sample allocation not given. Samples analyzed were those drawn on day 63 after the first vaccine or placebo injection. Sequencing used peripheral blood, obtained in a trial of Ad26.COV2.S vaccine versus placebo. The receptors derive from a person between 18 and 60 years old who received the Ad26.COV2.S COVID-19 vaccine or a placebo.

The J gene is TRBJ1-2, the V gene TRBV19; 9 bases agree with TRBD1. The V gene end was trimmed by 5 bases and the J gene end by 7 bases; junction bases not matched to a gene: 8. Germline V gene lookup returns CDR1 LNHDA and CDR2 SQIVND (reference sequence). This CDR3 spans 14 amino acids. The CDR3 here is CASSPRDRAVGYTF. For the CDR3, the DNA is TGTGCCAGTAGTCCACGGGACAGGGCCGTTGGCTACACCTTC.

This chain joins TRBV4-2 and TRBJ1-6, with 9 bases fitting TRBD1. The CDR3 has 16 residues. V trimming: 0 bases; J trimming: 7 bases; junction bases outside the gene matches: 4. Germline V CDR1 and CDR2: LGHNA, YNFKEQ. The CDR3 DNA follows: TGTGCCAGCAGCCAAGAATATGACAGGGGGAATTCACCCCTCCACTTT. Its protein product is CASSQEYDRGNSPLHF.

V usage is TRBV28 and J usage is TRBJ2-5; 8 nucleotides agree with TRBD2. Per the germline V gene, CDR1 is MDHEN and CDR2 is SYDVKM. V gave up 5 bases and J gave up 4 bases; unmatched junction bases: 6. CDR3 length equals 14 residues. The CDR3: CASSTYLAGETQYF. In DNA, the CDR3 is TGTGCCAGCAGTACTTATCTAGCGGGAGAGACCCAGTACTTC.

The gene calls are TRBV6-6 and TRBJ2-7; the D call may be TRBD1 or TRBD2 (6 bases each). The germline gives CDR1 MNHNY, CDR2 SVGAGI (reference sequence). V was cut by 2 bases and J by 3 bases, with 11 bases left in between. The CDR3 covers 14 residues. CDR3 in DNA: TGTGCCAGCAGTTACGGCAGGGGAGGCTACGAGCAGTACTTC. This translates into CASSYGRGGYEQYF.

The chain links TRBV15 to TRBJ2-1; 8 bases map to TRBD1. Germline CDR1 LNHNV, CDR2 YYDKDF (reference sequence). The CDR3 consists of 17 residues. V lost 0 bases to trimming and J lost 6 bases; unmatched junction nucleotides: 10. CDR3 nucleotides: TGTGCCACCAGCAGAGAACTACCGGGACAGGCTCCCAATGAGCAGTTCTTC. This sequence encodes CATSRELPGQAPNEQFF.

This chain connects TRBV9 to TRBJ2-1; perhaps TRBD2 as D (6 bases). The CDR3 extends over 18 amino acids. Trimming took off 4 bases at V and 0 bases at J, with 20 bases between the two ends. Germline V lookup: CDR1 SGDLS, CDR2 YYNGEE. The CDR3 DNA sequence: TGTGCCAGCAGCTCCCGAGATGATAGCGGAAGCTCCTACAATGAGCAGTTCTTC. It specifies CASSSRDDSGSSYNEQFF. The variable domain in full, completed from reference TRBV9 and TRBJ2-1, reads DSGVTQTPKHLITATGQRVTLRCSPRSGDLSVYWYQQSLDQGLQFLIQYYNGEERAKGNILERFSAQQFPDLHSELNLSSLELGDSALYFCASSSRDDSGSSYNEQFFGPGTRLTVL.

This chain joins TRBV11-1 and TRBJ1-2; TRBD1 agrees at 9 bases. The CDR3 totals 14 residues. V lost 5 bases to trimming and J lost 5 bases; unmatched junction nucleotides: 6. Germline V gene lookup returns CDR1 SGHAT and CDR2 FQDESV (reference sequence). For the CDR3, the DNA is TGTGCCAGCAGCCTACGGACAGGGGCTTATGGCTACACCTTC. This translates into CASSLRTGAYGYTF.

V gene TRBV27 combines with J gene TRBJ2-1, with 7 bases lining up with TRBD2. CDR1 is MNHEY and CDR2 is SMNVEV in the germline V gene (reference sequence). The CDR3 covers 17 residues. V shed 3 bases, J shed 3 bases, and the junction held 11 bases outside the gene matches. The CDR3 loop is CASSFAGVAPLYNEQFF. CDR3 sequence (DNA): TGTGCCAGCAGTTTCGCGGGAGTGGCCCCGCTCTACAATGAGCAGTTCTTC.

This clone was seen just once. This chain links TRBV6-5 with TRBJ1-4; D remains ambiguous. CDR1 and CDR2 (germline): MNHEY, SVGAGI. V dropped 3 bases and J dropped 8 bases, with 7 bases sitting between them. The CDR3 length is 12 residues. The chain's CDR3 is CASSYTGEKLFF. Here the CDR3 DNA reads TGTGCCAGCAGTTATACGGGCGAAAAACTGTTTTTT.

This clone appeared a few times. V and J are TRBV19 and TRBJ1-5, with 11 bases fitting TRBD1. V shed 8 bases, J shed 4 bases, and the junction held 4 bases outside the gene matches. The CDR3 sequence is 14 residues long. The germline V gene encodes CDR1 LNHDA and CDR2 SQIVND (reference sequence). Here the CDR3 reads CASGGTGGNQPQHF. For the CDR3, the DNA is TGTGCCAGTGGTGGGACAGGGGGAAATCAGCCCCAGCATTTT. Looking up the rest from reference TRBV19 and TRBJ1-5 gives the full variable domain: DGGITQSPKYLFRKEGQNVTLSCEQNLNHDAMYWYRQDPGQGLRLIYYSQIVNDFQKGDIAEGYSVSREKKESFPLTVTSAQKNPTAFYLCASGGTGGNQPQHFGDGTRLSIL.

This chain uses TRBV15 with TRBJ1-1, with unresolved D. The V end lost 5 bases, the J end lost 4 bases, and 14 bases lay between the germline ends. This CDR3 has 14 amino acids. Looked up from germline, CDR1 is LNHNV and CDR2 is YYDKDF (reference sequence). DNA of the CDR3: TGTGCCACCAGCGCCCGTGGGTTGGCCACTGAAGCTTTCTTT. Amino acids: CATSARGLATEAFF.

The chain joins TRBV2 to TRBJ2-2; D may be TRBD1 (6 bases). V was pared by 4 bases and J by 8 bases, with 14 bases between. Germline values: CDR1 SNHLY, CDR2 FYNNEI. The CDR3 runs to 14 residues. In DNA form, the CDR3 reads TGTGCCAGCAGTGGAAACAGGGTGACAGGGGAGCTGTTTTTT. Protein sequence: CASSGNRVTGELFF.

The chain joins TRBV27 to TRBJ1-3, with 9 bases matching TRBD1. There are 17 residues in the CDR3. V lost 6 bases, J lost 2 bases, and 11 bases stayed unmatched. Germline V gene data show CDR1 as MNHEY and CDR2 as SMNVEV (reference sequence). DNA of the CDR3: TGTGCCAGCAGGGCCTTCGGGACAGGGAACGCTGGAAACACCATATATTTT. Translating gives CASRAFGTGNAGNTIYF.

The V and J genes are TRBV27 and TRBJ2-5; D remains unclear. With 4 bases removed from V and 4 bases from J, the gap between germline ends came to 13 bases. The germline CDR1 and CDR2 sequences are MNHEY and SMNVEV (reference sequence). The CDR3 spans 14 residues. The CDR3 nucleotides are TGTGCCAGCAGTTCCCCCTCTTTAAGAGAGACCCAGTACTTC. It encodes CASSSPSLRETQYF.

This clone was seen once. The chain joins TRBV27 to TRBJ1-1, with D unresolved. The V gene's germline CDR1 is MNHEY and CDR2 SMNVEV (reference sequence). The CDR3 covers 15 residues. V was cut by 5 bases and J by 0 bases, with 13 bases left in between. This chain's CDR3 is CASSPSAAVNTEAFF. CDR3 nucleotides: TGTGCCAGCAGTCCTTCGGCGGCGGTGAACACTGAAGCTTTCTTT.